These T cell receptor beta chains were read from a single sample in a study of post-analysis software for immune sequencing data. Using its own MiXCR run on the PCR reads, TCRdb lists one record per CDR3 protein. The table has 650,000 to 850,000 distinct CDR3 sequences, roughly 50% seen once. Specimen: blood. All receptors come from a girl aged 10-17 years with multiple sclerosis. Both conserved end residues are part of each CDR3. A D gene is named only where the DNA matches it firmly. Not every row has a clone size; where given, it reads once, few, many or a size class.

V,D,size,J,DNA,CDR3
TRBV6-5,-,few,TRBJ1-1,TGTGCCAGCAGTCCAGGACAGCTGTTTGTGACTGAAGCTTTCTTT,CASSPGQLFVTEAFF
TRBV6-5,-,-,TRBJ1-2,TGTGCCAGCAGCTGGGGCCCTCGTGCTGGCTACACCTTC,CASSWGPRAGYTF
TRBV29-1,TRBD2,-,TRBJ2-1,TGCAGCGTTGGGAGTCTAGCGGGAGGGAATGAGCAGTTCTTC,CSVGSLAGGNEQFF
TRBV5-5,-,-,TRBJ2-7,TGTGCCAGCAGCTATCAGAGCTCCTACGAGCAGTACTTC,CASSYQSSYEQYF
TRBV7-2,-,-,TRBJ2-5,TGTGCCAGCAGCCCTACGTTAGTTGGCCAAGAGACCCAGTACTTC,CASSPTLVGQETQYF
TRBV7-2,-,-,TRBJ1-5,TGTGCCAGCAGCTCCCTGACTCAGCCCCAGCATTTT,CASSSLTQPQHF
TRBV7-9,-,-,TRBJ2-5,TGTGCCAGCAGTTTAGTACAGCAAGAGACCCAGTACTTC,CASSLVQQETQYF
TRBV5-1,-,-,TRBJ2-1,TGCGCCAGCAGCTTGGGAGCGGACCCGGCAGGGAATGAGCAGTTCTTC,CASSLGADPAGNEQFF
TRBV5-1,TRBD1,-,TRBJ2-7,TGCGCCAGCAGCTTTATAGGACAGGGGCCATACGAGCAGTACTTC,CASSFIGQGPYEQYF
TRBV2,-,-,TRBJ2-1,TGTGCCAGCAGTCGCACATTCTACAATGAGCAGTTCTTC,CASSRTFYNEQFF
TRBV29-1,-,few,TRBJ2-5,TGCAGCGTTGATAGTGATGGCAGAGAGACCCAGTACTTC,CSVDSDGRETQYF
TRBV11-2,-,-,TRBJ1-1,TGTGCCAGCAGCTTAGGTGGTGTAGGGGGCACTGAAGCTTTCTTT,CASSLGGVGGTEAFF